A single sample is the source of the 29 T cell receptor beta chains below, sequenced in a study of early T cells in non-severe SARS-CoV-2 infection. TCRdb called the 5' RACE reads again in MiXCR, with one record for every CDR3 protein. The sample yields about 25,000 distinct CDR3 sequences, about 4.5% seen once. Material for sequencing was whole blood. The receptors come from an adult who was a healthcare worker with PCR-confirmed SARS-CoV-2 infection or an uninfected control (not recorded which).

This clonotype has ten or more counts. V gene TRBV11-2 combines with J gene TRBJ2-7; 14 bases match TRBD2. This CDR3 region has 19 residues. Germline CDR1 and CDR2: SGHAT and FQNNGV. With 1 base clipped from V and 2 bases from J, the junction kept 10 bases outside the gene matches. CDR3 sequence (DNA): TGTGCCAGCAGCTTAGGTCGGACTAGCGGGGGGCTAAAAACCTACGAGCAGTACTTC. This codes for CASSLGRTSGGLKTYEQYF.

This clonotype was counted ten times or more. The chain is built from TRBV18 and TRBJ2-7; the D is unclear. V was shortened by 2 bases and J by 2 bases, with 10 bases between the two germline ends. This CDR3 is 14 amino acids long. From germline, CDR1 is KGHSH and CDR2 LQKENI. The CDR3 is CASSPSGRTYEQYF. In nucleotides, the CDR3 is TGTGCCAGCTCACCATCGGGCAGGACCTACGAGCAGTACTTC.

The chain joins TRBV28 to TRBJ1-1; no firm D call. This CDR3 comprises 12 residues. Trimming shortened V by 6 bases and J by 0 bases, and 5 bases separated the two germline ends. Germline V lookup: CDR1 MDHEN, CDR2 SYDVKM. The CDR3 loop is CASSYLNTEAFF. In DNA, the CDR3 is TGTGCCAGCAGCTATTTGAACACTGAAGCTTTCTTT.

This clonotype is labeled as medium-sized. The chain combines TRBV27 with TRBJ1-2, with D tentatively TRBD1 (6 bases). V was pared by 7 bases and J by 4 bases, with 13 bases between. Germline CDR1 and CDR2: MNHEY and SMNVEV (reference sequence). The CDR3 extends over 13 amino acids. CDR3 amino acids: CASMAGASYGYTF. The CDR3 DNA reads TGTGCCAGCATGGCAGGGGCGAGCTATGGCTACACCTTC.

In its sample, this clonotype was seen many times. The chain has TRBV2 and TRBJ1-2; D gene unclear. The CDR3 extends over 15 amino acids. Germline lookup yields CDR1 SNHLY and CDR2 FYNNEI. V lost 7 bases, J lost 1 base, and 16 bases lay in between. The chain's CDR3 is CASIDPLALNYGYTF. The DNA for the CDR3 is TGTGCCAGCATCGACCCTCTGGCTCTTAACTATGGCTACACCTTC.

In its sample, this clonotype was seen a few times. CDR3 region: CASSLGAGVKQYF. In DNA form, the CDR3 reads TGTGCCAGCAGTTTAGGAGCGGGAGTAAAGCAGTACTTC. The chain uses TRBV27 and TRBJ2-7, with 8 bases fitting TRBD2. Germline CDR1 and CDR2: MNHEY and SMNVEV (reference sequence). J was trimmed by 8 bases and V by 2 bases; bases with no gene match: 5. The CDR3 sequence is 13 residues long.

This clonotype has a count of ten or more. The chain combines TRBV10-3 with TRBJ2-7; no definite D call. The V and J ends lost 3 bases and 4 bases respectively, with 13 bases between them. The CDR3 is made up of 14 amino acids. CDR1 ENHRY and CDR2 SYGVKD come from the germline V gene. DNA for the CDR3: TGTGCCATCAGTGAAATCAAATCCGGATACGAGCAGTACTTC. Residues: CAISEIKSGYEQYF.

This clonotype was seen at least ten times. The CDR3 loop reads CSVEVSRSYNEQFF. The CDR3 DNA follows: TGCAGCGTTGAAGTTAGCCGATCCTACAATGAGCAGTTCTTC. The rearrangement joins TRBV29-1 to TRBJ2-1, with D hard to call. Per the germline V gene, CDR1 is SQVTM and CDR2 is ANQGSEA. V was shortened by 1 base and J by 1 base, with 8 bases between the two germline ends. The CDR3 is 14 residues long.

There are many counts of this clonotype. This chain links TRBV29-1 with TRBJ2-1, with 10 bases fitting TRBD2. The CDR3 consists of 14 residues. Germline V CDR1 and CDR2: SQVTM, ANQGSEA. The junction had 10 bases not matched to a gene; V was cut back by 7 bases and J by 7 bases. The CDR3 spells CSAELAGVSNEQFF. CDR3 nucleotide sequence: TGCAGCGCCGAGCTAGCGGGAGTTTCGAATGAGCAGTTCTTC.

Many counts were recorded for this clonotype. The V call is TRBV11-2, the J call TRBJ2-1; tentative D call: TRBD2 (5 bases). Looked up from germline, CDR1 is SGHAT and CDR2 is FQNNGV. Trimming shortened V by 0 bases and J by 14 bases, and 14 bases separated the two germline ends. There are 13 residues in the CDR3. The CDR3: CASSLDPRSGKFF. The CDR3 DNA reads as TGTGCCAGCAGCTTAGATCCTCGTTCGGGGAAGTTCTTC.

This clonotype was observed many times. CDR3 DNA sequence: TGCAGTGCTGTACAGGGGGGAGAGACCCAGTACTTC. This translates into CSAVQGGETQYF. The chain links TRBV20-1 to TRBJ2-5; 8 bases line up with TRBD1. The J segment lost 4 bases and the V segment lost 5 bases, leaving 3 bases of the junction unmatched. CDR1 and CDR2 from the germline V gene are DFQATT and SNEGSKA (reference sequence). CDR3 length equals 12 residues.

This clonotype was observed many times. CDR3 sequence: CARDGHVYSNQPQHF. The CDR3, as DNA: TGTGCCAGGGACGGACACGTTTATAGCAATCAGCCCCAGCATTTT. The genes are TRBV5-4 and TRBJ1-5; weak D call: TRBD1 (5 bases). This CDR3 has 15 residues. V lost 8 bases and J lost 0, with 15 bases in between. CDR1 and CDR2 from the germline V gene are SGHNT and YYREEE (reference sequence).

The chain couples TRBV11-2 to TRBJ2-5; 8 positions agree with TRBD2. V shed 3 bases and J 4 bases; nucleotides not matched to a gene: 4. CDR3 length: 14 amino acids. CDR1 SGHAT and CDR2 FQNNGV come from the germline V gene. The CDR3: CASSFDRGGETQYF. The CDR3 DNA is TGTGCCAGCAGCTTCGACCGGGGGGGAGAGACCCAGTACTTC.

This clonotype was seen many times. V gene TRBV5-6 combines with J gene TRBJ2-1, with TRBD2 matching 9 bases. V lost 4 bases, J lost 4 bases, and 6 bases stayed unmatched. CDR1 and CDR2 from the germline V gene are SGHDT and YYEEEE. CDR3 length: 15 residues. The CDR3 protein is CASSPSSGEYNEQFF. In DNA form, the CDR3 reads TGTGCCAGCAGCCCTTCTAGCGGGGAATACAATGAGCAGTTCTTC. The full variable domain, completed using reference TRBV5-6 and TRBJ2-1, is DAGVTQSPTHLIKTRGQQVTLRCSPKSGHDTVSWYQQALGQGPQFIFQYYEEEERQRGNFPDRFSGHQFPNYSSELNVNALLLGDSALYLCASSPSSGEYNEQFFGPGTRLTVL.

This clonotype has only a few counts. The CDR3 loop reads CASSPTQGQVHNEKLFF. In nucleotides, the CDR3 is TGTGCCAGCAGCCCAACGCAGGGGCAGGTGCATAATGAAAAACTGTTTTTT. This chain links TRBV5-6 with TRBJ1-4; possible D gene TRBD1, 6 bases. The CDR3 has 17 amino acids. Trimming removed 4 bases from V and 4 bases from J, with 20 bases in between. The germline gives CDR1 SGHDT, CDR2 YYEEEE.

This clonotype was picked up many times. The chain is built from TRBV4-1 and TRBJ2-7; 8 nucleotides agree with TRBD2. The CDR3 runs 13 residues. The germline CDR1 and CDR2 sequences are MGHRA and YSYEKL. V lost 0 bases to trimming and J lost 11 bases; unmatched junction nucleotides: 6. The DNA for the CDR3 is TGCGCCAGCAGCCAAGATGGGACTAGGGATAAGTACTTC. This translates into CASSQDGTRDKYF.

This clonotype was seen repeatedly, ten times or more. The chain couples TRBV11-2 to TRBJ2-5; D remains unclear. Germline-derived CDR1 and CDR2 are SGHAT and FQNNGV. V lost 2 bases to trimming and J lost 4 bases, with 14 bases between them. This CDR3 is built from 15 residues. In nucleotides, the CDR3 is TGTGCCAGCAGCTTACCCCCGGTGGGGTCAGAGACCCAGTACTTC. Its translation is CASSLPPVGSETQYF. The entire variable domain, with the rest obtained from reference TRBV11-2 and TRBJ2-5, is as follows: EAGVAQSPRYKIIEKRQSVAFWCNPISGHATLYWYQQILGQGPKLLIQFQNNGVVDDSQLPKDRFSAERLKGVDSTLKIQPAKLEDSAVYLCASSLPPVGSETQYFGPGTRLLVL.

In its sample, this clonotype was seen many times. The chain is built from TRBV12-3 or TRBV12-4 and TRBJ2-1; 7 bases agree with TRBD2. This CDR3 contains 13 residues. V shed 5 bases, J shed 8 bases, and the junction held 6 bases outside the gene matches. The CDR3: CASSSGMLYEQFF. The CDR3, as DNA: TGTGCCAGCAGTAGCGGGATGTTATATGAGCAGTTCTTC.

This clonotype was seen a handful of times. This sequence joins TRBV6-5 and TRBJ2-6; TRBD2 matches 13 bases. Germline-derived CDR1 and CDR2 are MNHEY and SVGAGI. CDR3 size: 17 residues. V dropped 5 bases and J dropped 2; count of bases not matched to a gene: 3. The CDR3 sequence is CASSRTSGRAGANVLTF. The CDR3 nucleotides are TGTGCCAGCAGTAGGACTAGCGGGAGAGCTGGGGCCAACGTCCTGACTTTC.

This clonotype has a handful of counts. J is TRBJ1-2 and V is TRBV5-1; D perhaps matches TRBD1 (6 bases). Trimming pared 0 bases from V and 4 bases from J, leaving 16 bases between. This CDR3 comprises 16 residues. CDR1 is SGHRS and CDR2 is YFSETQ in the germline V gene. For the CDR3, the DNA is TGCGCCAGCAGCTTGGGTTCGGGACAAGCAATCTATGGCTACACCTTC. Its protein is CASSLGSGQAIYGYTF.

The sample holds many counts of this clonotype. The V gene is TRBV20-1, the J gene TRBJ1-1; D gene uncertain. Germline V gene sequence: CDR1 DFQATT, CDR2 SNEGSKA (reference sequence). V lost 2 bases to trimming and J lost 1 base, with 5 bases between them. The length of the CDR3 is 12 residues. CDR3 DNA: TGCAGTGCTAGAAAAACGAACACTGAAGCTTTCTTT. This codes for CSARKTNTEAFF.

This clonotype came up many times. The chain uses TRBV7-2 and TRBJ1-5; 8 bases agree with TRBD1. Germline CDR1 reads SGHTA; CDR2 reads FQGNSA. The CDR3 is made up of 15 amino acids. With 2 bases clipped from V and 4 bases from J, the junction kept 4 bases outside the gene matches. The CDR3 DNA reads TGTGCCAGCAGCTTACAGGGGGCTAGGAATCAGCCCCAGCATTTT. Encoded protein: CASSLQGARNQPQHF.

This clonotype was observed at least ten times. The V call is TRBV29-1, the J call TRBJ2-7; D is possibly TRBD1 (6 bases). CDR3 length: 16 amino acids. Per germline, CDR1 SQVTM and CDR2 ANQGSEA. The V gene lost 6 bases and the J gene lost 1 base, with 22 bases spanning the gap. CDR3 nucleotides: TGCAGCGTGGGTTCGATACAGGGTAAGGGATCCTACGAGCAGTACTTC. Translating gives CSVGSIQGKGSYEQYF.

This clonotype came up many times. The rearrangement uses TRBV7-6 and TRBJ1-1, with TRBD1 identical over 7 bases. The CDR3 sequence is 14 residues long. The germline V gene has CDR1 SGHVS and CDR2 FNYEAQ. Trimming removed 3 bases from V and 2 bases from J; junction bases left unmatched: 3. The CDR3 loop reads CASSLAGGNTEAFF. CDR3 nucleotides: TGTGCCAGCAGCTTGGCAGGGGGTAACACTGAAGCTTTCTTT.

The chain employs TRBV6-7 and TRBJ1-6; D gene uncertain. TRBV6-7 is noted as an ORF with a role that remains uncertain. The CDR3 is 16 amino acids. V lost 1 base to trimming and J lost 4 bases, with 11 bases between them. CDR3 loop: CASSYFPTSYNSPLHF. CDR3 nucleotide sequence: TGTGCCAGCAGTTACTTCCCCACAAGTTATAATTCACCCCTCCACTTT.

V gene TRBV5-4 combines with J gene TRBJ1-6; 7 nucleotides align to TRBD1. This CDR3 is built from 15 residues. CDR1 is SGHNT, CDR2 YYREEE, per germline (reference sequence). V trimming: 5 bases; J trimming: 9 bases; junction bases outside the gene matches: 11. This chain's CDR3 is CASRTGASDRSPLHF. As DNA, the CDR3 is TGTGCCAGCAGAACAGGGGCCTCTGATCGTTCACCCCTCCACTTT.

V usage is TRBV11-2 and J usage is TRBJ2-5, with TRBD1 matching over 8 bases. After removal of 5 bases from V and 3 bases from J, the junction contained 2 bases not matched to a gene. The V gene's germline CDR1 is SGHAT and CDR2 FQNNGV. This CDR3 has 13 residues. The DNA of the CDR3 is TGTGCCAGCAGCCAGGACAGGGAAGAGACCCAGTACTTC. Its protein is CASSQDREETQYF.

Only a few counts were recorded for this clonotype. This chain joins TRBV7-8 and TRBJ1-1; D perhaps matches TRBD1 (6 bases). The CDR3 has 15 residues. Trimming took 4 bases from V and 2 from J, leaving 14 bases between them. Germline V lookup: CDR1 SGHVS, CDR2 FQNEAQ. CDR3: CASSYLDSLNTEAFF. In DNA form, the CDR3 reads TGTGCCAGCAGCTATTTGGACAGCTTAAACACTGAAGCTTTCTTT.

J is TRBJ2-1 and V is TRBV2; the D gene is possibly TRBD1 (8 bases). V dropped 7 bases and J dropped 12 bases, with 16 bases sitting between them. Germline V gene sequence: CDR1 SNHLY, CDR2 FYNNEI. The CDR3 extends over 12 amino acids. In DNA, the CDR3 is TGTGCCAGCACCTTAAGCGGGACAGGGCAGTTCTTC. Protein: CASTLSGTGQFF.